Shown below are 8 T cell receptor beta chains from a single sample sequenced in a study of CD8 T cells in ankylosing spondylitis. These receptors are not linked to any known antigen. Study-wide points: What appeared characteristic of ankylosing spondylitis blood was a TCR beta motif of 7 or 8 highly homologous variants.

TCRdb reanalysed the 5' RACE reads using MiXCR and keeps one entry per CDR3 protein. Altogether about 90,000 distinct CDR3 sequences are present, more than 8.5% being singletons, with the ten largest covering over 25%. The sequencing sample was made of blood, either unsorted or a sorted T cell fraction (not recorded which). The receptors stem from a male donor with ankylosing spondylitis.

Many counts were recorded for this clonotype. The chain employs TRBV12-5 and TRBJ2-3, with D uncertain. CDR1 is LGHNT, CDR2 FRNRAP, per germline. V gave up 3 bases and J gave up 0 bases, with 10 bases separating them. The length of the CDR3 is 15 residues. The CDR3 DNA reads as TGTGCTAGTGGTTTATTCCAAACTAGCACAGATACGCAGTATTTT. It translates to CASGLFQTSTDTQYF.

The V and J genes are TRBV7-9 and TRBJ2-7; a possible D gene is TRBD2 (5 bases). The CDR3 length is 15 residues. Germline CDR1 is SEHNR and CDR2 is FQNEAQ (reference sequence). Between the trimmed V and J ends, which lost 5 bases and 6 bases, there was a span of 20 bases. The CDR3 region has the DNA TGTGCCAGCAGCCAAGGAGAGTACGAACGGGGCGAGCAGTACTTC. This encodes CASSQGEYERGEQYF.

This clonotype was seen ten or more times. V and J are TRBV28 and TRBJ2-1; 9 nucleotides align to TRBD2. Trimming at V came to 3 bases and at J to 7 bases, leaving 4 bases not matched to a gene. The CDR3 runs 14 residues. Germline V gives CDR1 MDHEN, CDR2 SYDVKM. As DNA, the CDR3 is TGTGCCAGCAGTTTCGCGGGAGGGACGAATGAGCAGTTCTTC. Residues: CASSFAGGTNEQFF. The variable domain in full, completed from reference TRBV28 and TRBJ2-1, reads DVKVTQSSRYLVKRTGEKVFLECVQDMDHENMFWYRQDPGLGLRLIYFSYDVKMKEKGDIPEGYSVSREKKERFSLILESASTNQTSMYLCASSFAGGTNEQFFGPGTRLTVL.

In this sample, this clonotype turned up many times. V gene TRBV12-3 or TRBV12-4 combines with J gene TRBJ1-5; perhaps TRBD1 as D (5 bases). The CDR3 sequence is 14 residues long. With 3 bases removed from V and 0 bases from J, the gap between germline ends came to 6 bases. DNA for the CDR3: TGTGCCAGCAGTTTCAGGGCTAGCAATCAGCCCCAGCATTTT. Translation gives CASSFRASNQPQHF.

This clonotype was seen ten or more times. CDR3 loop: CASSVDSKYEQYF. In DNA form, the CDR3 reads TGTGCCAGCAGCGTGGACAGCAAGTACGAGCAGTACTTC. This sequence joins TRBV13 and TRBJ2-7; D might be TRBD1 (6 bases). Germline V CDR1 and CDR2: PRHDT, FYEKMQ (reference sequence). CDR3 length: 13 amino acids. Trimming removed 5 bases at V and 4 bases at J, with 12 bases between.

This clonotype was observed many times. The chain combines TRBV7-9 with TRBJ1-5; TRBD1 agrees at 8 bases. Germline V gives CDR1 SEHNR, CDR2 FQNEAQ (reference sequence). With V trimmed by 5 bases and J by 1 base, 4 bases remained unmatched. The CDR3 is 15 residues long. The CDR3 DNA reads TGTGCCAGCAGCCCCCAGGGGGCAAGCAATCAGCCCCAGCATTTT. It encodes CASSPQGASNQPQHF.

This sequence joins TRBV4-2 and TRBJ2-1; 8 nucleotides agree with TRBD1. Germline V gene data show CDR1 as LGHNA and CDR2 as YNFKEQ. The CDR3 is made up of 17 amino acids. The junction had 15 bases not matched to a gene; V was cut back by 4 bases and J by 7 bases. The CDR3 DNA sequence: TGTGCCAGCAGCCCTCGGCCCACGACAGGGGCTGGTAATGAGCAGTTCTTC. Its protein product is CASSPRPTTGAGNEQFF.

This clonotype was detected a few times. The V and J genes are TRBV29-1 and TRBJ2-5; 10 bases match TRBD1. Germline V gene lookup returns CDR1 SQVTM and CDR2 ANQGSEA. J lost 4 bases, V lost 7 bases, and 12 bases had no gene match. CDR3 size: 15 residues. The CDR3 sequence: CSAKDPGQGVETQYF. The CDR3 DNA is TGCAGCGCGAAAGACCCAGGACAGGGGGTAGAGACCCAGTACTTC.